This T cell receptor (beta chain) emerged from a study of CD8+ T cells in alopecia areata (dated by TCRdb to the late 2010s). Turning to the overall study: Treated patients were enrolled in an open-label pilot trial of oral tofacitinib at 5 to 10 mg twice daily for moderate-to-severe alopecia areata. The SALT score, which quantifies the percentage of affected scalp surface area, was used to measure disease severity in treated patients. To study T cell clonal expansion in alopecia areata, the researchers applied high-throughput TCRbeta sequencing to both the C3H/HeJ mouse model and human patients. Tofacitinib-treated patients had biopsies at baseline and at 4 and 24 weeks of treatment, with a later scalp biopsy in several patients. Patients received tofacitinib for 6 to 18 months and were then followed off drug for 6 months to check for delayed response and recurrence. RNA was obtained with the PAXgene miRNA kit for fixed scalp, the miRNeasy kit for PBMCs, and the RNeasy kit for mouse skin. TCRbeta CDR3 regions were amplified by immunoSEQ multiplex PCR with 35 Vbeta forward and 13 Jbeta reverse primers. Scalp clonality was compared across normal scalp (n=4), patchy alopecia areata scalp (n=8), and alopecia totalis/universalis scalp (n=8). In humans, TCRbeta sequencing was performed on scalp tissue and on sorted CD4+ and CD8+ peripheral blood T cells from healthy controls and from patients with patchy or totalis/universalis alopecia areata. On the study overall, not on this receptor specifically: During tofacitinib treatment, many expanded lesional clones stuck around in both scalp and blood, and this persistence may partly explain why relapse happens after treatment is stopped. Shared TCR sequences between patients were less evident than in mice, which may be partly attributable to HLA diversity in the patient population. Scalp TCR repertoire analysis is complicated because resident alphabeta T cells in normal human skin are also sequenced, whereas mouse skin is dominated by gammadelta T cells. Compared with normal scalp, lesional scalp, particularly in alopecia totalis/universalis, had higher clonality and more expanded CD8+ clones, which suggests antigenic drive. Tofacitinib significantly decreased scalp clonality and the number of expanded CD8+ clones among the top 100 scalp clones. The treated cohort was small, with a single nonresponder, so links between baseline CD8+ expansion and response need larger studies.

The receptor library was made with the immunoSEQ multiplex PCR assay. RNA was extracted from all samples and reverse transcribed into cDNA, which served as template for TCR sequencing. First-strand cDNA was synthesized using SuperScript III with a 2:1 mix of oligo-dT and random hexamers. Amplification bias was assessed with a synthetic immune receptor repertoire, and residual bias was removed computationally. Per the authors' processing: Raw reads were preprocessed for error removal, and CDR3 was defined according to IMGT conventions as running from the conserved cysteine to phenylalanine. Clonality was computed as 1 minus the Shannon entropy, with the entropy normalized by log2 of the number of productive unique TCRs. Whether each scalp clone was CD4 or CD8 was inferred by checking scalp TCRbeta sequences against the CD4 and CD8 repertoires from sorted blood. TCRdb mirrors the immuneACCESS table, restricted to in-frame sequences. Some clones are absent from its copies; in checked studies, under half trace to an unresolved V gene, and the reason for the others is unknown. Clonal size and the V and J genes are those of that table, whereas D and trimming came from the DNA. The sample profile shows 200,000 to 250,000 clones; more than 30% of them were found once. The ten top clones hold roughly 0.5% of the sample.

The treatment or condition label for this specimen denotes: oral pan-JAK inhibitor, 5-10 mg twice daily. From alopecia areata patients, peripheral blood was collected along with lesional scalp punch biopsies. PBMCs were isolated by density centrifugation and stained for CD3, CD4 and CD8, after which CD4+ and CD8+ T cells were sorted on a FACSAria. The CDR3 holds 16 amino acids from the cysteine to the phenylalanine. CDR3 DNA only is kept here, 48 bases in frame from base 1. From the germline V gene (reference sequence), CDR1 is GTSNPN and CDR2 is SVGIG. After removal of 2 bases from V and 5 bases from J, the junction retains 10 bases not matched to a gene. A few counts support this clone. Its antigen is unknown. Base qualities are missing; no much larger clone stands one base away.

The receptor chain draws on TRBV30 and TRBJ2-3, and TRBD2 matches 10 of the central bases. The receptor was derived from a human donor with alopecia areata. The sequencing here drew on CD4+ T cells sorted from blood, taken at approximately week 30, from a patient treated with tofacitinib. The CDR3 region: CAWSRRLAGVGDTQYF. The DNA sequence follows: TGTGCCTGGAGTAGGAGGCTAGCGGGAGTTGGAGATACGCAGTATTTT.